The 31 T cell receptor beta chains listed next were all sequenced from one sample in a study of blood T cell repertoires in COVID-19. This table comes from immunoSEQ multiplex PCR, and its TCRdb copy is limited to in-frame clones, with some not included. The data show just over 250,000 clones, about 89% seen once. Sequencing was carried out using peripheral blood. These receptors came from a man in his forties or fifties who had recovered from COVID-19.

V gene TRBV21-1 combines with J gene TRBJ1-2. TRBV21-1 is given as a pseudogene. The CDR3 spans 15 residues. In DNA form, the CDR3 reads TGTGCCAGCAGCAATAGCGGCGGGCCGGGTTATGGCTACACCTTC. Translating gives CASSNSGGPGYGYTF.

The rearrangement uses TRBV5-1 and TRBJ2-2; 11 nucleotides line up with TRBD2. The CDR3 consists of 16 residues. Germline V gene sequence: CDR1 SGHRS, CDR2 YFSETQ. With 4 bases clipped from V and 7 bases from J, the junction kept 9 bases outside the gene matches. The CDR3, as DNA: TGCGCCAGCAGCGCCTTAGCGGGGGGGCCTGGCGGGGAGCTGTTTTTT. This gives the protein CASSALAGGPGGELFF.

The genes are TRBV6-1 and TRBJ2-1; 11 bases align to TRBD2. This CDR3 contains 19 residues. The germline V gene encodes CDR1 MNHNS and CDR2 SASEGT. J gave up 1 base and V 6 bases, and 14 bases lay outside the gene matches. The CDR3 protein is CASRELAGVGRGSYNEQFF. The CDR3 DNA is TGTGCCAGCAGAGAACTAGCGGGAGTGGGAAGGGGTTCCTACAATGAGCAGTTCTTC.

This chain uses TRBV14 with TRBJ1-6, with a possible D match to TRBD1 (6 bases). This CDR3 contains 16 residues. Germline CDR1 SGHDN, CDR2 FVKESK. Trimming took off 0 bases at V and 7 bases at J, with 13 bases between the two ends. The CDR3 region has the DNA TGTGCCAGCAGCCAAGATCAGGGGCCGCCAAATTCACCCCTCCACTTT. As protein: CASSQDQGPPNSPLHF.

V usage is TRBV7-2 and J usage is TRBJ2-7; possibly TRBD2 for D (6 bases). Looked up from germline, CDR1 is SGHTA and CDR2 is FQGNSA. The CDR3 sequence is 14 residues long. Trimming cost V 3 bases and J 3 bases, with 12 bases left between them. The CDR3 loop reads CASSLEGKSYEQYF. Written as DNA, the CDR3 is TGTGCCAGCAGCTTGGAGGGAAAGAGCTACGAGCAGTACTTC.

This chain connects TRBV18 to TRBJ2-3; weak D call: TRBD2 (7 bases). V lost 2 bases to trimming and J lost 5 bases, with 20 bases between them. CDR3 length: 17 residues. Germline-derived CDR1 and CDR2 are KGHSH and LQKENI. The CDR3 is CASSPLSGGRWVDTQYF. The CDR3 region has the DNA TGTGCCAGCTCACCATTATCGGGGGGCCGGTGGGTAGATACGCAGTATTTT. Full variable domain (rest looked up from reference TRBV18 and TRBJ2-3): NAGVMQNPRHLVRRRGQEARLRCSPMKGHSHVYWYRQLPEEGLKFMVYLQKENIIDESGMPKERFSAEFPKEGPSILRIQQVVRGDSAAYFCASSPLSGGRWVDTQYFGPGTRLTVL.

CDR3 DNA: TGCAGTGCTAGTGGCAACAGGGGATCCTACGAGCAGTACTTC. Its translation: CSASGNRGSYEQYF. The chain employs TRBV20-1 and TRBJ2-7, with 7 bases matching TRBD1. There are 14 residues in the CDR3. Unmatched junction bases numbered 6, after V lost 3 bases and J lost 1 base. Per the germline V gene, CDR1 is DFQATT and CDR2 is SNEGSKA (reference sequence).

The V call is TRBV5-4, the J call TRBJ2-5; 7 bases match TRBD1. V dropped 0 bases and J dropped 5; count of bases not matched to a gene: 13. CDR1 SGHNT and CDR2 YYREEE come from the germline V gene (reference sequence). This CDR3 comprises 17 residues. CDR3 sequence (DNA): TGTGCCAGCAGCTTGGCCAAAGGGACAGTAACGGGGGAGACCCAGTACTTC. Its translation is CASSLAKGTVTGETQYF.

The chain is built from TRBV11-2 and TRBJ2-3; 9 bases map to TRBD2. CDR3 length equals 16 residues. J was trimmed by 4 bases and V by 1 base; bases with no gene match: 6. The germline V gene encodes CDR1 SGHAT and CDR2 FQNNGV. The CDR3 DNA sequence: TGTGCCAGCAGCTTAGGCGGGAGGGCCAGGGCAGATACGCAGTATTTT. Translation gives CASSLGGRARADTQYF.

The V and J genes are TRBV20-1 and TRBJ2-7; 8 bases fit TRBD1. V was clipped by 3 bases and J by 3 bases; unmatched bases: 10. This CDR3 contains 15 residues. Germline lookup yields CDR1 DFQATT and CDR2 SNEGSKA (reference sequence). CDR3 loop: CSASPTGGRNYEQYF. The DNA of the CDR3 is TGCAGTGCTAGTCCAACAGGGGGGAGGAACTACGAGCAGTACTTC.

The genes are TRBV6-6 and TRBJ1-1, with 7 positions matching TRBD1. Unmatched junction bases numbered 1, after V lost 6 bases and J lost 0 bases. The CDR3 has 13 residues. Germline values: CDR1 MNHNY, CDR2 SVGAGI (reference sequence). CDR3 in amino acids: CASSTGVNTEAFF. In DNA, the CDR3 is TGTGCCAGCAGCACAGGGGTGAACACTGAAGCTTTCTTT.

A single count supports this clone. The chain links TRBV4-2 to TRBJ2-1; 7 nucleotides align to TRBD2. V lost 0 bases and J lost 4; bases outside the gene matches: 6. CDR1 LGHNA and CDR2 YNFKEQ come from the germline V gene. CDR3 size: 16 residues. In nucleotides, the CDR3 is TGTGCCAGCAGCCAAGAAGGTGGCGGGAGATACAATGAGCAGTTCTTC. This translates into CASSQEGGGRYNEQFF.

In nucleotides, the CDR3 is TGTGCCAGCAGCCGGACTAGCGGGGGGGTAAGCACAGATACGCAGTATTTT. Amino acids: CASSRTSGGVSTDTQYF. J is TRBJ2-3 and V is TRBV7-2; 15 nucleotides match TRBD2. The CDR3 runs to 17 residues. From germline, CDR1 is SGHTA and CDR2 FQGNSA. Trimming at V came to 5 bases and at J to 0 bases, leaving 3 bases not matched to a gene.

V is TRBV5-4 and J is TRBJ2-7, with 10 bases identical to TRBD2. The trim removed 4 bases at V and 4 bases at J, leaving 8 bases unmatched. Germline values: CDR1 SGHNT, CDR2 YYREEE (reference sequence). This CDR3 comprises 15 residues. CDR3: CASSPFGTSAYEQYF. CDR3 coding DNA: TGTGCCAGCAGCCCATTCGGGACTAGCGCGTACGAGCAGTACTTC.

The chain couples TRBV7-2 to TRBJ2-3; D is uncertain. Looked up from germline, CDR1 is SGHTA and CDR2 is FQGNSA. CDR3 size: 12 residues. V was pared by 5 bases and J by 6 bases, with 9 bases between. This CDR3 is CASSPPSDTQYF. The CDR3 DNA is TGTGCCAGCAGCCCCCCCAGTGATACGCAGTATTTT.

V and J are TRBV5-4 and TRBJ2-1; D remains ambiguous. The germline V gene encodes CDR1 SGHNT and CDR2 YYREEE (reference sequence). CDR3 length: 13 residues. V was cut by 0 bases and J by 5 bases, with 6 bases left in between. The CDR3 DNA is TGTGCCAGCAGCTTGGCGGGTAACAATGAGCAGTTCTTC. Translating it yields CASSLAGNNEQFF.

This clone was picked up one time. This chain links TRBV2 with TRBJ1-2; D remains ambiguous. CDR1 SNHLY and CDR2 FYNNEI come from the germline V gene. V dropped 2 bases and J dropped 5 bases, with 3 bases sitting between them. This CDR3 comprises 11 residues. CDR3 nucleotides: TGTGCCAGCAGTGAACAATATGGCTACACCTTC. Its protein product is CASSEQYGYTF.

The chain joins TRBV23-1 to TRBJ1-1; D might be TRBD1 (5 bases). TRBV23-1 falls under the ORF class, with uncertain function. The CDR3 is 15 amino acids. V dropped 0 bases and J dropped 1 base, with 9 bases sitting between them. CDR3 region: CASSQSCGANTEAFF. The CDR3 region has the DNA TGCGCCAGCAGTCAATCTTGCGGGGCGAACACTGAAGCTTTCTTT.

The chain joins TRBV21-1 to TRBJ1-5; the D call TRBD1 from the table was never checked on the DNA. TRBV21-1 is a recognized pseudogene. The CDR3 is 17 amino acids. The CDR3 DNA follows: TGTGCCAGCAGCAAAGCCTTCGGGACAGAATCCAATCAGCCCCAGCATTTT. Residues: CASSKAFGTESNQPQHF.

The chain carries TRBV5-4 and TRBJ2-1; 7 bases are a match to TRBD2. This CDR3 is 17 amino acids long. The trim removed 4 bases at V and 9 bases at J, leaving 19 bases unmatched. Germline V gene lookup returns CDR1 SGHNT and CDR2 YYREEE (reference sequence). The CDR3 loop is CASSPGGPSYPGGEQFF. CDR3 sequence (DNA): TGTGCCAGCAGCCCGGGGGGTCCGAGCTACCCCGGTGGTGAGCAGTTCTTC.

CDR3 loop: CASSPLGGYEQYF. The CDR3 DNA follows: TGTGCCAGCAGCCCGTTGGGAGGCTACGAGCAGTACTTC. The rearrangement links TRBV6-2 or TRBV6-3 to TRBJ2-7, with D tentatively TRBD2 (6 bases). The germline V gene has CDR1 MNHEY and CDR2 SVGEGT. Trimming pared 6 bases from V and 3 bases from J, leaving 12 bases between. The CDR3 is 13 amino acids.

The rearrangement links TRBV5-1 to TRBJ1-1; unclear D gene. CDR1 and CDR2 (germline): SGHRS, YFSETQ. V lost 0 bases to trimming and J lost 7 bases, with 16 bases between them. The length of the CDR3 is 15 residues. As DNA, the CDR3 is TGCGCCAGCAGCTTGGATCTCTCCCATATCGGTGAAGCTTTCTTT. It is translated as CASSLDLSHIGEAFF. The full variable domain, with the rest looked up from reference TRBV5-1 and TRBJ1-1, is KAGVTQTPRYLIKTRGQQVTLSCSPISGHRSVSWYQQTPGQGLQFLFEYFSETQRNKGNFPGRFSGRQFSNSRSEMNVSTLELGDSALYLCASSLDLSHIGEAFFGQGTRLTVV.

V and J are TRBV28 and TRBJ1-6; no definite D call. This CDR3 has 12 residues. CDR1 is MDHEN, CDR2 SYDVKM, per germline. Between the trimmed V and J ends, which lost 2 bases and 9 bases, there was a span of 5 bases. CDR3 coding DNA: TGTGCCAGCAGTTTACCCGGTTCACCCCTCCACTTT. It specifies CASSLPGSPLHF.

CDR3 DNA: TGTGCCAGCAGTTCCAGACAGGGGGCATGGGATGAAAAACTGTTTTTT. Protein: CASSSRQGAWDEKLFF. The chain joins TRBV6-5 to TRBJ1-4; 10 bases map to TRBD1. Germline V lookup: CDR1 MNHEY, CDR2 SVGAGI. The CDR3 is 16 amino acids. J gave up 6 bases and V 4 bases, and 8 bases lay outside the gene matches.

The CDR3 region has the DNA TGCGCCAGCAGCTTGGGGCTAGCGGGAACCGCGGGGGGCGAGCAGTACTTC. It encodes CASSLGLAGTAGGEQYF. V gene TRBV5-1 combines with J gene TRBJ2-7; 9 nucleotides align to TRBD2. J gave up 6 bases and V 0 bases, and 13 bases lay outside the gene matches. Germline V gene data show CDR1 as SGHRS and CDR2 as YFSETQ. The CDR3 sequence is 17 residues long.

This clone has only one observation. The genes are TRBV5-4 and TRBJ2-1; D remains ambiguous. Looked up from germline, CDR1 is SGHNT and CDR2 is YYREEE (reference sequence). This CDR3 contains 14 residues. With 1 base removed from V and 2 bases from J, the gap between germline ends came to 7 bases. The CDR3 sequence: CASSLSQAYNEQFF. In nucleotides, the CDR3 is TGTGCCAGCAGCTTGTCACAAGCCTACAATGAGCAGTTCTTC.

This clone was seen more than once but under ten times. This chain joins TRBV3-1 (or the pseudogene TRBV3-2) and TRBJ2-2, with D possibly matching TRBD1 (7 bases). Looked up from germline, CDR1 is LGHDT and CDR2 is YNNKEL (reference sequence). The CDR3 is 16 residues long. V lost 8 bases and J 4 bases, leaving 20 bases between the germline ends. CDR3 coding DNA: TGTGCCAGCTCAGGGATGAGACAGGGAGGCACCGGGGAGCTGTTTTTT. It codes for CASSGMRQGGTGELFF.

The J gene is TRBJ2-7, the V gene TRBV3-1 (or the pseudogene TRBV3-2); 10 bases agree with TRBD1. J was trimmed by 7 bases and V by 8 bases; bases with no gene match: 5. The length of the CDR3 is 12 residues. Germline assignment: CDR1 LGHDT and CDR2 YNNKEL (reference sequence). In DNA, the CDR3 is TGTGCCAGCCGACAGGGGGCGGGGGAGCAGTACTTC. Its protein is CASRQGAGEQYF.

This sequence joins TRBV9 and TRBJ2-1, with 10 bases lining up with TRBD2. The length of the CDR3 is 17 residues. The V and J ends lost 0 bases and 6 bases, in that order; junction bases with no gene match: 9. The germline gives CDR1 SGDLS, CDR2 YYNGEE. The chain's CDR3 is CASSVALAGALGNEQFF. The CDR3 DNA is TGTGCCAGCAGCGTAGCGCTAGCGGGGGCTCTGGGCAATGAGCAGTTCTTC.

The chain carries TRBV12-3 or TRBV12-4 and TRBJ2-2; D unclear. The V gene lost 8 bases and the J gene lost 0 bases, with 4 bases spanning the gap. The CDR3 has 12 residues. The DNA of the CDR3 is TGTGCCAGCTTCGCGAACACCGGGGAGCTGTTTTTT. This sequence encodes CASFANTGELFF.

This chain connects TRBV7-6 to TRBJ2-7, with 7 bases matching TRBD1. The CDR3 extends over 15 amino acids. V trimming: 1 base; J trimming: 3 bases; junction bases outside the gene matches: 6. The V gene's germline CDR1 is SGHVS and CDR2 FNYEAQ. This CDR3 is CASSLEGQRSYEQYF. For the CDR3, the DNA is TGTGCCAGCAGCTTAGAGGGACAGAGGAGCTACGAGCAGTACTTC.